This TCR beta chain came from a study of technical replicates of blood from several donors. Using immunoSEQ multiplex PCR, the repertoire was profiled, and TCRdb retains in-frame clones only, with some absent. This table holds 80,000 to 90,000 clones, roughly 94% found once. Sample: T cells isolated from PBMCs. This TCR derives from a human donor in good health.

CDR3 coding DNA: TGCGCCAGCAGCGACAACCTTCAGGCGGATACGCAGTATTTT. It specifies CASSDNLQADTQYF. This chain joins TRBV5-1 and TRBJ2-3; D call uncertain. Per germline, CDR1 SGHRS and CDR2 YFSETQ. V lost 4 bases to trimming and J lost 6 bases, with 15 bases between them. The CDR3 covers 14 residues.